The T cell receptor beta chain under discussion was sequenced for a study of blood T cell repertoires in COVID-19. For the study at large: Samples taken during acute and convalescent COVID-19 were collected in the United States, Italy and Spain. PBMCs, B-cell-depleted T cells, or T cells provided the cDNA or gDNA that made up the material.

In the authors' workflow: Amplification with reference gene primers provided the estimates of nucleated cell counts. Produced via immunoSEQ multiplex PCR; TCRdb's table is partial and in-frame only. The V and J calls and clone size are taken from that table; D and trimming were inferred from the DNA. The sample carries around 180,000 clones, about 83% recorded once. CDR1 and CDR2 (germline): MNHEY, SVGEGT. The CDR3 loop spans 13 amino acids. V lost 5 bases to trimming and J lost 5 bases; unmatched junction nucleotides: 5. The V call is TRBV6-2 or TRBV6-3, the J call TRBJ1-2; TRBD1 matches 7 bases. The sample consisted of peripheral blood. The TCR sequence derives from a human donor in a cohort sampled during active COVID-19. CDR3 sequence reads: CASSPTGDYGYTF. The CDR3 nucleotides read TGTGCCAGCAGTCCAACAGGGGATTATGGCTACACCTTC.